These T cell receptor beta chains were read from a single sample in a study of cytomegalovirus exposure and HLA in healthy donors. The method was immunoSEQ multiplex PCR; TCRdb's version includes in-frame clones alone and lacks a portion of them. The sample lists around 140,000 clones, around 90% occurring once. Sequencing was performed on PBMCs. The receptors here all came from a woman aged 40 to 55 in good health and CMV-seronegative. CDR3s include the opening cysteine and the closing phenylalanine or tryptophan. Fields, in order: CDR3 protein, clone size, J gene, V gene. Clone size appears in some rows only: once, few, many, or a class for an expanded clone.

CDR3aa: CASSFIDKEAF; abundance: once; j_gene: TRBJ1-2; v_gene: TRBV7-9
CDR3aa: CASSSLYEQYF; abundance: .; j_gene: TRBJ2-7; v_gene: TRBV6-5
CDR3aa: CASSEGVGTTEKLFF; abundance: few; j_gene: TRBJ1-4; v_gene: TRBV5-1
CDR3aa: CASSFAEYRADGYTF; abundance: .; j_gene: TRBJ1-2; v_gene: TRBV28
CDR3aa: CASSFGAHAYNEQFF; abundance: .; j_gene: TRBJ2-1; v_gene: TRBV5-4
CDR3aa: CASSYQWTGKYEQYF; abundance: .; j_gene: TRBJ2-7; v_gene: TRBV6-6
CDR3aa: CSSSLGGFGANVLTF; abundance: .; j_gene: TRBJ2-6; v_gene: TRBV7-9
CDR3aa: CASLAGGRDEQFF; abundance: few; j_gene: TRBJ2-1; v_gene: TRBV25-1
CDR3aa: CASRTSGRANDEQYF; abundance: .; j_gene: TRBJ2-7; v_gene: TRBV23-1
CDR3aa: CASSLQAPGNTIYF; abundance: .; j_gene: TRBJ1-3; v_gene: TRBV7-8
CDR3aa: CASSLGTGGSYEQYF; abundance: .; j_gene: TRBJ2-7; v_gene: TRBV6-1
CDR3aa: CASSLVLAEYNEQFF; abundance: .; j_gene: TRBJ2-1; v_gene: TRBV13
CDR3aa: CASSPEGLGNIQYF; abundance: .; j_gene: TRBJ2-4; v_gene: TRBV7-9
CDR3aa: CASSLGAGYEQFF; abundance: once; j_gene: TRBJ2-1; v_gene: TRBV7-8
CDR3aa: CASSLAGAGNTIYF; abundance: .; j_gene: TRBJ1-3; v_gene: TRBV7-2
CDR3aa: CASSPRLSGGRGNEQFF; abundance: .; j_gene: TRBJ2-1; v_gene: TRBV18
CDR3aa: CSSSLGTSLYEQYF; abundance: .; j_gene: TRBJ2-7; v_gene: TRBV7-9
CDR3aa: CASSDLSSGQGITDTQYF; abundance: .; j_gene: TRBJ2-3; v_gene: TRBV10-1
CDR3aa: CASSRAGRRIGELFF; abundance: .; j_gene: TRBJ2-2; v_gene: TRBV5-4
CDR3aa: CASSLALGLGFNEQFF; abundance: .; j_gene: TRBJ2-1; v_gene: TRBV5-1
CDR3aa: CASSSGLAGVRQFF; abundance: .; j_gene: TRBJ2-1; v_gene: TRBV11-2
CDR3aa: CASSQDHLSSGRLSTDTQYF; abundance: few; j_gene: TRBJ2-3; v_gene: TRBV4-1
CDR3aa: CASSYFEGAPNEQFF; abundance: .; j_gene: TRBJ2-1; v_gene: TRBV6-5
CDR3aa: CASSTSELGQFF; abundance: .; j_gene: TRBJ2-1; v_gene: TRBV6-6
CDR3aa: CASSGITGTGELFF; abundance: .; j_gene: TRBJ2-2; v_gene: TRBV27
CDR3aa: CASSFPDRGLAGNTGELFF; abundance: .; j_gene: TRBJ2-2; v_gene: TRBV28
CDR3aa: CASSQGSPRTEQFF; abundance: .; j_gene: TRBJ2-1; v_gene: TRBV5-1